Described below is a single TCR beta chain sequence and its context. This sample was included in a study of blood T cell repertoires in COVID-19. V was trimmed by 4 bases and J by 8 bases, leaving 16 bases between them. The CDR3 has 14 amino acids. Germline CDR1 SGHRS, CDR2 YFSETQ. As processed by the authors: Amplification from reference gene primers served as the basis for estimated nucleated cell counts. Sequenced by immunoSEQ multiplex PCR; TCRdb stores in-frame clones only, minus some. V, J and clone size reflect that table, while D and trimming were determined from the DNA. Among 90,000 to 120,000 clones listed, 80% to 85% were seen once.

Sequencing was carried out using peripheral blood. This clonotype originated in a man between 65 and 85 years old with acute or convalescent COVID-19. J is TRBJ2-1 and V is TRBV5-1, with a weak D call TRBD2 (6 bases). The CDR3 DNA follows: TGCGCCAGCAGCGAAAGTCCGGGACTTTATGAGCAGTTCTTC. It yields the protein CASSESPGLYEQFF. Full variable domain (missing parts from reference TRBV5-1 and TRBJ2-1): KAGVTQTPRYLIKTRGQQVTLSCSPISGHRSVSWYQQTPGQGLQFLFEYFSETQRNKGNFPGRFSGRQFSNSRSEMNVSTLELGDSALYLCASSESPGLYEQFFGPGTRLTVL.